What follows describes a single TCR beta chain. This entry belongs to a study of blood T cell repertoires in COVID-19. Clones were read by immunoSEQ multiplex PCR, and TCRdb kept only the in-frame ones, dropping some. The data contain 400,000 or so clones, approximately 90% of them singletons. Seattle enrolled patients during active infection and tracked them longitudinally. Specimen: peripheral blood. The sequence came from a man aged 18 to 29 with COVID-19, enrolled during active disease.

The CDR3 is CATSGYRGTQYF. DNA for the CDR3: TGTGCCACCAGTGGCTACCGGGGGACCCAGTACTTC. The rearrangement joins TRBV24-1 to TRBJ2-5, with D perhaps matching TRBD2 (5 bases). The CDR3 covers 12 residues. Germline V gene sequence: CDR1 KGHDR, CDR2 SFDVKD. The V end was cut by 5 bases, the J end by 7 bases, with 10 bases between.